A selection of T cell receptor beta chains follows, all from one sample in a study of blood T cell repertoires in COVID-19. Produced via immunoSEQ multiplex PCR; TCRdb's table is partial and in-frame only. The sample gives some 250,000 clones, roughly 91% of which show up once; roughly 4% is in the top ten. Sequencing was carried out using PBMCs or T cells enriched from blood (not recorded which). These TCRs come from a woman aged 30 to 39 with acute COVID-19. The CDR3 runs from the conserved cysteine through the conserved F or W. A D gene is named only where the DNA matches it firmly. Clone size is shown for a subset of rows, as once, few, many or a class of expanded clone.

CAWTLDSSNQPQHF	TGTGCCTGGACACTGGACAGCAGCAATCAGCCCCAGCATTTT	-	-	TRBJ1-5	TRBV30
CAWSPSVDEKLFF	TGTGCCTGGAGTCCCTCCGTAGATGAAAAACTGTTTTTT	-	-	TRBJ1-4	TRBV30
CASSVGWGNYGYTF	TGTGCCAGCAGCGTAGGTTGGGGCAACTATGGCTACACCTTC	-	-	TRBJ1-2	TRBV9
CAWTLGAGNSPLHF	TGTGCCTGGACCCTTGGGGCTGGTAATTCACCCCTCCACTTT	-	-	TRBJ1-6	TRBV30
CASSPRQGEGYTF	TGTGCCAGCTCACCACGGCAGGGCGAAGGCTACACCTTC	-	-	TRBJ1-2	TRBV18
CASSQSSGENIQYF	TGCGCCAGCAGCCAATCCTCGGGGGAAAACATTCAGTACTTC	-	once	TRBJ2-4	TRBV4-1
CASSFAGEAFF	TGCGCCAGCAGCTTCGCGGGTGAAGCTTTCTTT	-	-	TRBJ1-1	TRBV5-1
CASSVSMYGGAIYEQFF	TGTGCCAGCAGCGTTTCCATGTACGGGGGGGCCATCTATGAGCAGTTCTTC	TRBD2	-	TRBJ2-1	TRBV9
CASARDRLNQPQHF	TGTGCCAGCGCGAGAGACAGACTCAATCAGCCCCAGCATTTT	-	-	TRBJ1-5	TRBV2
CASSDPTSGGEQFF	TGTGCCAGCAGTGACCCGACTAGCGGGGGTGAGCAGTTCTTC	TRBD2	once	TRBJ2-1	TRBV6-1
CAISVAGQNTEAFF	TGTGCCATCAGTGTTGCGGGGCAGAACACTGAAGCTTTCTTT	-	-	TRBJ1-1	TRBV10-3
CASRWDSSNYGYTF	TGTGCCAGCCGCTGGGACAGTTCTAACTATGGCTACACCTTC	TRBD1	-	TRBJ1-2	TRBV2
CASSKVGAGEQFF	TGTGCCAGCAGCAAGGTGGGGGCAGGGGAGCAGTTCTTC	-	-	TRBJ2-1	TRBV7-2
CASSRVSSGRTGELFF	TGCGCCAGCAGCCGCGTCTCTAGCGGGCGCACCGGGGAGCTGTTTTTT	TRBD2	-	TRBJ2-2	TRBV4-1
CASSLRGGGGGYTF	TGTGCCAGCAGTTTAAGGGGCGGGGGGGGTGGCTACACCTTC	-	-	TRBJ1-2	TRBV27
CASSTGTGSYNEQFF	TGTGCCAGCAGTACCGGGACAGGGAGTTACAATGAGCAGTTCTTC	TRBD1	once	TRBJ2-1	TRBV6-4
CASSLGRAKNIQYF	TGTGCCAGTAGTTTGGGGAGGGCCAAAAACATTCAGTACTTC	-	-	TRBJ2-4	TRBV19
CASSVAGTPGSFTPNEKLFF	TGTGCCAGCAGCGTAGCTGGGACTCCGGGCTCCTTTACCCCTAATGAAAAACTGTTTTTT	-	-	TRBJ1-4	TRBV9
CASSRTRNDEKLFF	TGTGCCAGCAGTCGGACTCGAAACGATGAAAAACTGTTTTTT	-	-	TRBJ1-4	TRBV6-5
CASSLTGWNTEAFF	TGCGCCAGCAGCTTGACAGGGTGGAACACTGAAGCTTTCTTT	-	-	TRBJ1-1	TRBV5-1
CASSVSGTGIGGYTF	TGTGCCAGCAGCGTTTCCGGGACAGGGATTGGTGGCTACACCTTC	TRBD1	-	TRBJ1-2	TRBV11-2
CASSLEAAGSVSQETQYF	TGCGCCAGCAGCTTGGAGGCTGCGGGGTCTGTTTCCCAAGAGACCCAGTACTTC	-	-	TRBJ2-5	TRBV5-1
CASSVRTGARQLDGYTF	TGTGCCAGCAGTGTACGGACAGGGGCAAGACAATTGGATGGCTACACCTTC	TRBD1	-	TRBJ1-2	TRBV6-1
CASRKQGSEKLFF	TGTGCCAGTAGAAAACAGGGATCTGAAAAACTGTTTTTT	-	-	TRBJ1-4	TRBV19
CASSSRASGGAFTDTQYF	TGTGCCAGCAGCTCAAGGGCTAGCGGGGGGGCCTTCACAGATACGCAGTATTTT	TRBD2	-	TRBJ2-3	TRBV5-4